One sample yielded the 30 T cell receptor beta chains listed below, sequenced in a study of CD8+CD57+ T cells in acquired aplastic anemia. Using genomic DNA as the template, TCR beta VDJ and CDR3 profiling was carried out. One entry per CDR3 protein results from TCRdb running MiXCR on the reads. The sample contains a few hundred thousand distinct CDR3 sequences, 30% to 40% of which appear only once. Sequenced input: sorted CD4+, CD8+, or CD8+CD57+ T cells (not recorded which) from PBMCs. These TCRs come from a human donor in good health, serving as a control.

The chain uses TRBV19 and TRBJ2-5; the D gene is possibly TRBD1 (6 bases). The CDR3 totals 11 residues. The ends were cut back, 7 bases at V and 7 bases at J, with 10 bases in the middle. Germline CDR1 is LNHDA and CDR2 is SQIVND (reference sequence). The CDR3 loop is CASKGRGTQYF. The CDR3 DNA reads TGTGCCAGTAAGGGCAGGGGGACCCAGTACTTC.

The chain has TRBV2 and TRBJ2-7; weak D call: TRBD1 (6 bases). The V gene's germline CDR1 is SNHLY and CDR2 FYNNEI. The CDR3 spans 15 residues. With 2 bases removed from V and 2 bases from J, the gap between germline ends came to 13 bases. The CDR3 DNA is TGTGCCAGCAGTGAATACCCCGGACAGACCTACGAGCAGTACTTC. Protein: CASSEYPGQTYEQYF.

This clonotype was observed many times. The chain employs TRBV11-2 and TRBJ2-3; D gene unclear. From germline, CDR1 is SGHAT and CDR2 FQNNGV. The CDR3 contains 18 residues. Between the trimmed V and J ends, which lost 5 bases and 5 bases, there was a span of 26 bases. CDR3: CASSIGPSGNPPGDTQYF. In DNA form, the CDR3 reads TGTGCCAGCAGCATCGGACCTTCGGGCAACCCTCCGGGAGATACGCAGTATTTT.

This clonotype was recorded at least ten times. V is TRBV15 and J is TRBJ2-1; possible D gene TRBD2, 5 bases. This CDR3 contains 16 residues. Trimming shortened V by 3 bases and J by 0 bases, and 12 bases separated the two germline ends. The germline gives CDR1 LNHNV, CDR2 YYDKDF (reference sequence). The CDR3 DNA follows: TGTGCCACCAGCAGGAGGGCAGCGAGCTCCTACAATGAGCAGTTCTTC. It encodes CATSRRAASSYNEQFF.

This clonotype was detected many times. The chain couples TRBV24-1 to TRBJ2-3; weak D call: TRBD1 (5 bases). The V end was cut by 2 bases, the J end by 1 base, with 6 bases between. This CDR3 contains 14 residues. Germline V gene sequence: CDR1 KGHDR, CDR2 SFDVKD. In nucleotides, the CDR3 is TGTGCCACCAGTGATTCCAGGGGCACAGATACGCAGTATTTT. It is translated as CATSDSRGTDTQYF.

The chain uses TRBV4-1 and TRBJ1-3; D not certain. The germline V gene has CDR1 MGHRA and CDR2 YSYEKL. V was shortened by 3 bases and J by 0 bases, with 15 bases between the two germline ends. The CDR3 has 17 residues. The CDR3 bases are TGCGCCAGCAGCCAGGGTTTGTCTCGGAGCTCTGGAAACACCATATATTTT. Encoded protein: CASSQGLSRSSGNTIYF.

The table lists this clonotype with many counts. J is TRBJ2-5 and V is TRBV12-3 or TRBV12-4; D not certain. The V gene lost 6 bases and the J gene lost 1 base, with 12 bases spanning the gap. CDR3 length equals 14 residues. The CDR3 DNA follows: TGTGCCAGCAGGGGCCGGATCGTCCAAGAGACCCAGTACTTC. Translated, it gives CASRGRIVQETQYF.

This clonotype was seen many times. The rearrangement links TRBV6-1 to TRBJ1-2, with D hard to call. The ends were cut back, 6 bases at V and 4 bases at J, with 12 bases in the middle. Germline CDR1 and CDR2: MNHNS and SASEGT. The CDR3 loop spans 13 amino acids. In nucleotides, the CDR3 is TGTGCCAGCAGATCCCCGATCTCCTATGGCTACACCTTC. Protein product: CASRSPISYGYTF.

This clonotype occurred a few times. The chain recombines TRBV7-2 with TRBJ2-7; D remains ambiguous. The germline V gene encodes CDR1 SGHTA and CDR2 FQGNSA. The CDR3 has 13 amino acids. Deletions cut 6 bases from V and 6 bases from J, with 15 bases between. Here the CDR3 DNA reads TGTGCCAGCAGTTACTTGGGGTTTTCCGAGCAGTACTTC. This sequence encodes CASSYLGFSEQYF.

V usage is TRBV5-5 and J usage is TRBJ2-1; TRBD2 might be the D (6 bases). V was shortened by 1 base and J by 10 bases, with 12 bases between the two germline ends. In germline, CDR1 is SGHKS, CDR2 YYEKEE (reference sequence). The CDR3 runs to 13 residues. This CDR3 reads CASSLSSEGEQFF. For the CDR3, the DNA is TGTGCCAGCAGCTTGTCTAGCGAGGGGGAGCAGTTCTTC.

This clonotype was detected only a few times. The chain is built from TRBV6-5 and TRBJ1-2; possibly TRBD1 for D (5 bases). Germline loops: CDR1 MNHEY, CDR2 SVGAGI. This CDR3 contains 15 residues. Trimming cost V 2 bases and J 6 bases, with 16 bases left between them. This CDR3 reads CASSYQGTMWDGYTF. The CDR3 DNA reads as TGTGCCAGCAGTTACCAGGGCACCATGTGGGATGGCTACACCTTC.

A few counts support this clonotype. The V and J genes are TRBV6-5 and TRBJ2-1, with D perhaps matching TRBD2 (6 bases). Germline V lookup: CDR1 MNHEY, CDR2 SVGAGI. Trimming shortened V by 2 bases and J by 3 bases, and 8 bases separated the two germline ends. The CDR3 has 14 amino acids. The CDR3 loop is CASSYDSGYNEQFF. As DNA, the CDR3 is TGTGCCAGCAGTTACGATAGCGGCTACAATGAGCAGTTCTTC.

This clonotype was observed many times. The J gene is TRBJ2-6, the V gene TRBV9; possibly TRBD1 or TRBD2 for D (6 bases each). This CDR3 is built from 18 residues. V gave up 0 bases and J gave up 4 bases, with 17 bases separating them. The V gene's germline CDR1 is SGDLS and CDR2 YYNGEE. The CDR3 reads CASSVAGGVWVGANVLTF. The CDR3 bases are TGTGCCAGCAGCGTAGCCGGGGGCGTCTGGGTAGGGGCCAACGTCCTGACTTTC.

This clonotype has a handful of counts. The chain joins TRBV11-3 to TRBJ1-2; D remains ambiguous. Germline V lookup: CDR1 SGHNT, CDR2 YENEEA. This CDR3 has 13 amino acids. With 4 bases removed from V and 0 bases from J, the gap between germline ends came to 6 bases. The CDR3 coding sequence is TGTGCCAGCAGCTCCCCAACTAACTATGGCTACACCTTC. This gives the protein CASSSPTNYGYTF. The full variable domain, with the rest looked up from reference TRBV11-3 and TRBJ1-2, is EAGVVQSPRYKIIEKKQPVAFWCNPISGHNTLYWYLQNLGQGPELLIRYENEEAVDDSQLPKDRFSAERLKGVDSTLKIQPAELGDSAVYLCASSSPTNYGYTFGSGTRLTVV.

This chain connects TRBV12-5 to TRBJ1-1; D gene unclear. V lost 0 bases to trimming and J lost 0 bases, with 17 bases between them. This CDR3 spans 18 amino acids. The V gene's germline CDR1 is LGHNT and CDR2 FRNRAP. CDR3 sequence: CASGLVLQSSTMNTEAFF. For the CDR3, the DNA is TGTGCTAGTGGTTTGGTATTGCAGTCCTCGACTATGAACACTGAAGCTTTCTTT.

This clonotype occurred a few times. The rearrangement uses TRBV2 and TRBJ1-5, with D possibly being TRBD1 (5 bases). V lost 6 bases and J lost 2, with 14 bases in between. Germline V CDR1 and CDR2: SNHLY, FYNNEI. CDR3 length: 15 amino acids. In nucleotides, the CDR3 is TGTGCCAGCAGCCCGTGGGGGGAGGGCAATCAGCCCCAGCATTTT. Protein product: CASSPWGEGNQPQHF.

The rearrangement links TRBV2 to TRBJ1-4; D is undetermined. Germline V CDR1 and CDR2: SNHLY, FYNNEI. V lost 7 bases and J 6 bases, leaving 15 bases between the germline ends. The CDR3 has 14 residues. The CDR3 nucleotides are TGTGCCAGCAATCGAAGGTTGGGAGATGAAAAACTGTTTTTT. Residues: CASNRRLGDEKLFF. The variable domain in full, completed from reference TRBV2 and TRBJ1-4, reads EPEVTQTPSHQVTQMGQEVILRCVPISNHLYFYWYRQILGQKVEFLVSFYNNEISEKSEIFDDQFSVERPDGSNFTLKIRSTKLEDSAMYFCASNRRLGDEKLFFGSGTQLSVL.

Turning to this clonotype: Just one base apart from a much larger clone, this may be a read error. The V call is TRBV6-5, the J call TRBJ1-6; unclear D gene. CDR3 size: 17 residues. Germline V gene sequence: CDR1 MNHEY, CDR2 SVGAGI. With 2 bases removed from V and 3 bases from J, the gap between germline ends came to 14 bases. For the CDR3, the DNA is TGTGCCAGCAGTTACGGAACTACCACGAGCTATAATTCACCCCTCCACTTT. Its protein is CASSYGTTTSYNSPLHF.

Only a few counts were recorded for this clonotype. This may come from a read error, since a much larger clone is one base off. The chain uses TRBV20-1 and TRBJ2-7; D might be TRBD2 (5 bases). CDR3 length: 14 amino acids. The ends were cut back, 0 bases at V and 7 bases at J, with 16 bases in the middle. CDR1 DFQATT and CDR2 SNEGSKA come from the germline V gene (reference sequence). The CDR3 protein is CSARDIGRGSEQYF. The CDR3 DNA is TGCAGTGCTAGAGATATAGGGAGAGGGTCTGAGCAGTACTTC.

This clonotype was seen repeatedly, ten times or more. The gene calls are TRBV20-1 and TRBJ2-1, with a tentative D call TRBD2 (5 bases). Germline loops: CDR1 DFQATT, CDR2 SNEGSKA (reference sequence). CDR3 length: 15 residues. V shed 0 bases and J shed 5 bases, with 14 bases lying between them. The CDR3 reads CSARDGQRSNNEQFF. The CDR3 region has the DNA TGCAGTGCTAGAGATGGTCAGCGGTCTAACAATGAGCAGTTCTTC.

The chain uses TRBV2 and TRBJ1-2; D remains ambiguous. The CDR3 has 14 residues. Germline CDR1 and CDR2: SNHLY and FYNNEI. The V gene lost 4 bases and the J gene lost 9 bases, with 18 bases spanning the gap. CDR3 sequence reads: CASSALEDVGSYTF. The DNA of the CDR3 is TGTGCCAGCAGTGCTTTGGAGGACGTCGGGAGCTACACCTTC. The whole variable domain, filled in from reference TRBV2 and TRBJ1-2, reads EPEVTQTPSHQVTQMGQEVILRCVPISNHLYFYWYRQILGQKVEFLVSFYNNEISEKSEIFDDQFSVERPDGSNFTLKIRSTKLEDSAMYFCASSALEDVGSYTFGSGTRLTVV.

This clonotype was seen ten or more times. This rearrangement joins TRBV7-3 to TRBJ2-1; 7 bases line up with TRBD1. J lost 2 bases, V lost 5 bases, and 3 bases had no gene match. The length of the CDR3 is 14 residues. Per germline, CDR1 SGHTA and CDR2 FQGTGA. Here the CDR3 reads CASSRGQTYNEQFF. In DNA, the CDR3 is TGTGCCAGCAGCCGGGGACAGACCTACAATGAGCAGTTCTTC.

This clonotype was recorded many times. The chain links TRBV2 to TRBJ1-2; D not resolved. This CDR3 comprises 11 residues. Germline CDR1 reads SNHLY; CDR2 reads FYNNEI. V was pared by 7 bases and J by 4 bases, with 7 bases between. CDR3: CASIGIYGYTF. Written as DNA, the CDR3 is TGTGCCAGCATTGGGATCTATGGCTACACCTTC.

This clonotype came up a few times. The chain has TRBV6-2 or TRBV6-3 and TRBJ2-2; D gene unclear. Germline V CDR1 and CDR2: MNHEY, SVGEGT. Trimming took 8 bases from V and 7 from J, leaving 14 bases between them. This CDR3 has 13 residues. CDR3 sequence reads: CASSSPSVGELFF. DNA of the CDR3: TGTGCCAGCTCGAGCCCCTCGGTCGGGGAGCTGTTTTTT.

Ten or more counts support this clonotype. The V call is TRBV4-2, the J call TRBJ1-2, with 7 bases that match TRBD1. This CDR3 region has 14 residues. V lost 2 bases to trimming and J lost 6 bases; unmatched junction nucleotides: 6. Germline CDR1 LGHNA, CDR2 YNFKEQ. The CDR3 protein is CASSQFDRVDGYTF. The CDR3 nucleotides read TGTGCCAGCAGCCAATTTGACAGGGTTGATGGCTACACCTTC.

The chain links TRBV28 to TRBJ1-2; 11 bases match TRBD1. V was pared by 5 bases and J by 3 bases, with 5 bases of the junction left unmatched. Germline CDR1 and CDR2: MDHEN and SYDVKM. This CDR3 spans 15 amino acids. The CDR3 DNA reads as TGTGCCAGCAGTACCGGGACAGGGGGAGACTATGGCTACACCTTC. This translates into CASSTGTGGDYGYTF.

The rearrangement joins TRBV11-1 to TRBJ1-5, with a weak D call TRBD1 (5 bases). Germline V CDR1 and CDR2: SGHAT, FQDESV (reference sequence). This CDR3 region has 17 residues. Trimming removed 6 bases from V and 7 bases from J, with 25 bases in between. The CDR3 DNA follows: TGTGCCAGCAGTTCAAGTTTGATGGTAGGGGCGGGACAGCCCCAGCATTTT. Its translation is CASSSSLMVGAGQPQHF.

The CDR3: CASSQVGGNTEAFF. CDR3 sequence (DNA): TGCGCCAGCAGCCAAGTTGGGGGGAACACTGAAGCTTTCTTT. V usage is TRBV4-1 and J usage is TRBJ1-1; the D gene is possibly TRBD1 (5 bases). V was shortened by 1 base and J by 1 base, with 7 bases between the two germline ends. The germline CDR1 and CDR2 sequences are MGHRA and YSYEKL. This CDR3 has 14 amino acids.

This clonotype was observed many times. This chain uses TRBV7-8 with TRBJ2-7; 7 bases agree with TRBD1. CDR1 and CDR2 (germline): SGHVS, FQNEAQ. The CDR3 spans 14 residues. The junction had 8 bases not matched to a gene; V was cut back by 4 bases and J by 5 bases. The CDR3 bases are TGTGCCAGCAGCTCCCCGGGACAGTTCGACGAGCAGTACTTC. It specifies CASSSPGQFDEQYF.

The rearrangement links TRBV10-3 to TRBJ2-7; 7 nucleotides line up with TRBD2. The V segment lost 10 bases and the J segment 6 bases; nucleotides outside the gene matches: 18. Germline CDR1 ENHRY, CDR2 SYGVKD. CDR3 length: 15 residues. The chain's CDR3 is CASKDRWQGGSEQYF. CDR3 nucleotides: TGTGCCAGCAAGGATAGGTGGCAGGGAGGGTCCGAGCAGTACTTC.